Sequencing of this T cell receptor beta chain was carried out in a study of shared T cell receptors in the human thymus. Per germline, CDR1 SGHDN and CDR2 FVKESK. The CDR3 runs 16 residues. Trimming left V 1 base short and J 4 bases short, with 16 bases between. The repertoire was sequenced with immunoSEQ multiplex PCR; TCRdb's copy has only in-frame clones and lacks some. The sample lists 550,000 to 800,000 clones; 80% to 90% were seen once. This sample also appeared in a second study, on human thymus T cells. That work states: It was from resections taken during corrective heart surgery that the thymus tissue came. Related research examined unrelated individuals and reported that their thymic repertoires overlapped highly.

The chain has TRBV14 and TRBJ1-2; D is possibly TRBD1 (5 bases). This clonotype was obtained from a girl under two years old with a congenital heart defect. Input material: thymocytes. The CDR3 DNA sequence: TGTGCCAGCAGCCAAGGATTCGGCTCGCAGGGCTATGGCTACACCTTC. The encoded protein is CASSQGFGSQGYGYTF.